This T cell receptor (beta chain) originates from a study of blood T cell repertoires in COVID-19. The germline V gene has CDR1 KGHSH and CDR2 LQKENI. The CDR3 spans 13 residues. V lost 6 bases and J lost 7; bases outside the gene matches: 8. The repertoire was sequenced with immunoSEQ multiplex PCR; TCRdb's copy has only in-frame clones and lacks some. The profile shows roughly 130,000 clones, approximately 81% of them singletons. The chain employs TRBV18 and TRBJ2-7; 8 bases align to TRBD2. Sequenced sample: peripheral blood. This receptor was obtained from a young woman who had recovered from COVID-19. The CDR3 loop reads CASSSGTSGEQYF. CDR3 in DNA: TGTGCCAGCTCTTCAGGGACTAGTGGGGAGCAGTACTTC.